The sequence of this T cell receptor beta chain was determined in a study of blood T cells in healthy people across ages. Study background: Capture by template switching was about one barcoded beta molecule per two T cells. The study's findings and limits: Long-lived donors had more naive CD4+ cells and higher diversity than aged donors.

This CDR3 comprises 15 residues. Germline V lookup: CDR1 SEHNR, CDR2 FQNEAQ (reference sequence). V was pared by 3 bases and J by 2 bases, with 8 bases between. To note about this clonotype: Its antigen is unknown.

Healthy individuals of Caucasian origin from Russia, aged roughly 6 to 90, served as donors. A second PCR, run for about 6 to 12 cycles, used a sample-barcoded 5' primer plus a J-beta primer mix. TCRdb processed the 5' RACE reads anew with MiXCR; each CDR3 protein has one entry. In the table there are 890,000 or so distinct CDR3 sequences, 62% of which are singletons. The receptor was isolated from a man aged 25-40 years in good health. Sequencing was performed on blood. The V call is TRBV7-9, the J call TRBJ2-6; D call uncertain. As DNA, the CDR3 is TGTGCCAGCAGCTTTCGGCTGACTGGGGCCAACGTCCTGACTTTC. This translates into CASSFRLTGANVLTF.